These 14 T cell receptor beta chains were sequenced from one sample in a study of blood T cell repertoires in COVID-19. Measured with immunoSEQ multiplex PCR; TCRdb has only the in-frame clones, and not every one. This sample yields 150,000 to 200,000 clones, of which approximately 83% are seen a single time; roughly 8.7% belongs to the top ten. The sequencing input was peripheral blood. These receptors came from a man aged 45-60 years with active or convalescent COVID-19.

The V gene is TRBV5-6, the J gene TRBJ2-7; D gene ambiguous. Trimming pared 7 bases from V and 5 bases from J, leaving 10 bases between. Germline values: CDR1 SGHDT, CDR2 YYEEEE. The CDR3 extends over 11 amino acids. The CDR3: CASVLRDEQYF. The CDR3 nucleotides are TGTGCCAGCGTGCTGAGAGACGAGCAGTACTTC. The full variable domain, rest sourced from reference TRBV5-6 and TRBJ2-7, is DAGVTQSPTHLIKTRGQQVTLRCSPKSGHDTVSWYQQALGQGPQFIFQYYEEEERQRGNFPDRFSGHQFPNYSSELNVNALLLGDSALYLCASVLRDEQYFGPGTRLTVT.

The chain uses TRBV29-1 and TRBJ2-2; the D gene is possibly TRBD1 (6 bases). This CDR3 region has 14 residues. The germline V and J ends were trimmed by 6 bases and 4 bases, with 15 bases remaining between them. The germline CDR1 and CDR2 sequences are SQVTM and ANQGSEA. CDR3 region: CSVLDRSSTGELFF. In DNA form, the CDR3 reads TGCAGCGTCTTAGACAGGAGTTCCACCGGGGAGCTGTTTTTT.

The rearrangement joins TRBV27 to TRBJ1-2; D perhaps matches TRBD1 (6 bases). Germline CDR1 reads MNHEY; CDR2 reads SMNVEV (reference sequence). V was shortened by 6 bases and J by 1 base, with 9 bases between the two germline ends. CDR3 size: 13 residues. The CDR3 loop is CASSRGGNYGYTF. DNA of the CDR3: TGTGCCAGCAGCAGAGGGGGTAACTATGGCTACACCTTC.

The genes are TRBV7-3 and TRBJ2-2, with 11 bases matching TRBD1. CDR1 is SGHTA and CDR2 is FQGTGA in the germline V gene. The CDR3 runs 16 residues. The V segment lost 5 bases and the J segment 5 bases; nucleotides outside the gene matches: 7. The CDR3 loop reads CASSPRTGGGTGELFF. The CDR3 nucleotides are TGTGCCAGCAGCCCTCGGACAGGGGGCGGGACCGGGGAGCTGTTTTTT.

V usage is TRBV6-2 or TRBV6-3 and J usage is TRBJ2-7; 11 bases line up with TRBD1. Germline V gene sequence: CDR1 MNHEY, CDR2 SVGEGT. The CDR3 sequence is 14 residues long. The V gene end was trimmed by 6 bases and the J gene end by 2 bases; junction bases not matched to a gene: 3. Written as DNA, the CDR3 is TGTGCCAGCAGCGGACAGGGGGCCACCTACGAGCAGTACTTC. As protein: CASSGQGATYEQYF.

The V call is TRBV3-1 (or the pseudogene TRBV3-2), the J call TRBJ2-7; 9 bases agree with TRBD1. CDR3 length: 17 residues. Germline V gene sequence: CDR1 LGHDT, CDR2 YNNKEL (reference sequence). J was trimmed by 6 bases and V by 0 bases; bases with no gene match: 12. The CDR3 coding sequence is TGTGCCAGCAGCCAAGATCAGGGGGGACAGGGCCTCTGCGAGCAGTACTTC. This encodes CASSQDQGGQGLCEQYF.

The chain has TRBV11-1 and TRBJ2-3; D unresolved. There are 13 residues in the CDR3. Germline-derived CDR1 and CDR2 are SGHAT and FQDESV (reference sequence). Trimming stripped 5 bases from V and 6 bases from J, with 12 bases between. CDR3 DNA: TGTGCCAGCAGCCTAGAAGTTGAGGATACGCAGTATTTT. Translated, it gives CASSLEVEDTQYF.

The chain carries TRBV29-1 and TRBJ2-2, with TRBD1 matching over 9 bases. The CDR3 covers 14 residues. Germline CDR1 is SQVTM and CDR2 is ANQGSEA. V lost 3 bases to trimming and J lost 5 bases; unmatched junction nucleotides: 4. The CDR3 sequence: CSVDPGTGTGELFF. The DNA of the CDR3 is TGCAGCGTTGATCCCGGGACAGGGACCGGGGAGCTGTTTTTT.

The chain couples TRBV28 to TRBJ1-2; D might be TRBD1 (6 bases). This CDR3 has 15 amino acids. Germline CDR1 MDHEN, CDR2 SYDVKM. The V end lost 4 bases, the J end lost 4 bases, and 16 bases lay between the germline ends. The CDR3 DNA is TGTGCCAGCAGTTCCCCTGGGGGGGCGCGCTATGGCTACACCTTC. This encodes CASSSPGGARYGYTF.

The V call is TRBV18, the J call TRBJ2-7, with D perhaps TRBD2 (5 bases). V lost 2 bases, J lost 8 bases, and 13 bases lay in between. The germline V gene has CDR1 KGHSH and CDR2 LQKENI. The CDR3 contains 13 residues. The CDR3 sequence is CASSPEGHVQQYF. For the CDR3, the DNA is TGTGCCAGCTCACCAGAGGGCCACGTCCAGCAGTACTTC.

The CDR3 loop reads CASSGRTGFTDGYTF. The CDR3 region has the DNA TGTGCCAGCAGCGGCCGGACAGGATTTACTGATGGCTACACCTTC. The chain carries TRBV7-9 and TRBJ1-2; 7 bases fit TRBD1. This CDR3 contains 15 residues. Germline loops: CDR1 SEHNR, CDR2 FQNEAQ (reference sequence). The ends lost 5 bases at V and 6 bases at J; junction bases unmatched: 12.

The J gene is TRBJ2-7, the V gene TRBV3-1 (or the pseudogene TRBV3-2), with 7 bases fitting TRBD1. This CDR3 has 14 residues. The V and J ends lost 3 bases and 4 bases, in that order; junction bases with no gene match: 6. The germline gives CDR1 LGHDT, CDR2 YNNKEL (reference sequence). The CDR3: CASSQSRDRYEQYF. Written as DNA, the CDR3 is TGTGCCAGCAGCCAGTCACGGGACAGATACGAGCAGTACTTC.

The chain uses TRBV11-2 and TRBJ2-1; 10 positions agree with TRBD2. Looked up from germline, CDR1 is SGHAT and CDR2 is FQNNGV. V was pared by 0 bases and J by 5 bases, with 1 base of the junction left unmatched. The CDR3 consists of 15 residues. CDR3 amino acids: CASSLELAGNNEQFF. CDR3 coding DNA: TGTGCCAGCAGCTTAGAACTAGCGGGGAACAATGAGCAGTTCTTC.

Here the CDR3 reads CASSYGGAQETQYF. The DNA for the CDR3 is TGTGCCAGCAGTTACGGAGGGGCCCAAGAGACCCAGTACTTC. The J gene is TRBJ2-5, the V gene TRBV6-6; a possible D gene is TRBD2 (6 bases). V dropped 2 bases and J dropped 1 base, with 8 bases sitting between them. The CDR3 is made up of 14 amino acids. The germline V gene has CDR1 MNHNY and CDR2 SVGAGI (reference sequence).